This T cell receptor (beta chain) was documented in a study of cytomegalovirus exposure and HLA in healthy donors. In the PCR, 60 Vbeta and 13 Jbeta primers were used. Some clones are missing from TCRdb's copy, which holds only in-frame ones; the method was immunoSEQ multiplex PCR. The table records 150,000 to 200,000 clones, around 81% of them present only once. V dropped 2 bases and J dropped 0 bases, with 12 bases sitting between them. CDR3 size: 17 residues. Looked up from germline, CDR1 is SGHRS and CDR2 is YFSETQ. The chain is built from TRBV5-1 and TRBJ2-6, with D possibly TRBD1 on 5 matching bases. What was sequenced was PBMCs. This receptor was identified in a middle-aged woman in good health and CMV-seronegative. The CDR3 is CASSFIPQGSGANVLTF. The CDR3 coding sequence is TGCGCCAGCAGCTTTATCCCGCAGGGCTCTGGGGCCAACGTCCTGACTTTC.